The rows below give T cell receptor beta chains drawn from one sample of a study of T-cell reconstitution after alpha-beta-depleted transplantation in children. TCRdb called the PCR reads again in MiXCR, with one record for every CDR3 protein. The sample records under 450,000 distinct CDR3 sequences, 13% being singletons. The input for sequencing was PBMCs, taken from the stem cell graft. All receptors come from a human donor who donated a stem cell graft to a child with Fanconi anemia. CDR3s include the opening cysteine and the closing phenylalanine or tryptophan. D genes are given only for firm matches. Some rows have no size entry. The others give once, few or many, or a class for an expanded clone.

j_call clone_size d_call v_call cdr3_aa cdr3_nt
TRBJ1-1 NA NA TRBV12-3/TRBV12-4 CASSLMGGVQAFF TGTGCCAGCAGTTTAATGGGAGGCGTGCAAGCTTTCTTT
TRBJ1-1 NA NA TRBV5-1 CASSLNGLNTEAFF TGCGCCAGCAGCTTGAACGGTCTGAACACTGAAGCTTTCTTT
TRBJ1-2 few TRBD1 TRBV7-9 CAIPSRTGTYGYTF TGTGCCATTCCGTCCCGGACAGGAACGTATGGCTACACCTTC
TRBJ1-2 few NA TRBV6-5 CASSSGDGYHVGYTF TGTGCCAGCAGCTCCGGGGACGGCTATCATGTGGGCTACACCTTC
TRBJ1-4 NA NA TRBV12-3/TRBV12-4 CASSSLSREGEKLFF TGTGCCAGCAGTTCCCTTAGCCGAGAGGGTGAAAAACTGTTTTTT
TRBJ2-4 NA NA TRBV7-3 CASSQSRDSSIQYF TGTGCCAGCAGCCAGTCCCGGGACTCCTCCATTCAGTACTTC
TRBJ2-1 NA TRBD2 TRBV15 CATSRDSGGNEQFF TGTGCCACCAGCAGAGATTCGGGGGGAAATGAGCAGTTCTTC
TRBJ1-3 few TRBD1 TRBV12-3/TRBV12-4 CASSIPGGSGRNTIYF TGTGCCAGCAGTATCCCAGGGGGTTCGGGGAGAAACACCATATATTTT
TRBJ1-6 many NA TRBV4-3 CASSQGVRSPHLHF TGCGCCAGCAGCCAAGGGGTGAGGAGCCCCCACCTCCACTTT
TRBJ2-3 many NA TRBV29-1 CSVGQYRGDTQYF TGCAGCGTTGGGCAGTACCGAGGAGATACGCAGTATTTT
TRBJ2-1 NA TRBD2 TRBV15 CATSPLPGGPYNEQFF TGTGCCACCAGCCCTCTGCCGGGGGGGCCGTACAATGAGCAGTTCTTC
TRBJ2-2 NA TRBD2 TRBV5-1 CASSLELASGYTGELFF TGCGCCAGCAGCTTGGAATTGGCTAGCGGATACACCGGGGAGCTGTTTTTT
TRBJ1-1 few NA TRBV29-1 CSADKANTEAFF TGCAGCGCAGACAAGGCGAACACTGAAGCTTTCTTT
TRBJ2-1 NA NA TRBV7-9 CASRVRDLNNEQFF TGTGCCAGCAGGGTTCGGGACCTCAACAATGAGCAGTTCTTC
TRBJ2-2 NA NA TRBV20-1 CSARATPVGAGELFF TGCAGTGCTAGAGCTACCCCCGTCGGCGCCGGGGAGCTGTTTTTT
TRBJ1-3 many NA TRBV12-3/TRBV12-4 CASLLGAGNTIYF TGTGCCAGCCTACTCGGGGCAGGAAACACCATATATTTT
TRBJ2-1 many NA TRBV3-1 CASSQYQDNEQFF TGTGCCAGCAGCCAGTATCAGGACAATGAGCAGTTCTTC
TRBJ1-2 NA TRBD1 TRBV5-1 CASSGQGSNYGYTF TGCGCCAGTTCCGGACAGGGGTCCAACTATGGCTACACCTTC
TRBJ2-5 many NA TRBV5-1 CASSLEGTETQYF TGCGCCAGCAGCTTGGAAGGGACAGAGACCCAGTACTTC
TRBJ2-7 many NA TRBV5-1 CASSGAGGSSEQYF TGCGCCAGCAGCGGGGCAGGTGGGTCGAGCGAGCAGTACTTC
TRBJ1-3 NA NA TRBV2 CASSEDGRNTIYF TGTGCCAGCAGTGAAGACGGCAGAAACACCATATATTTT
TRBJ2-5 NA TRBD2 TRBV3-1 CASSQGIRLAGQETQYF TGTGCCAGCAGCCAAGGGATAAGACTAGCGGGGCAAGAGACCCAGTACTTC
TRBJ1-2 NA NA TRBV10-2 CASSQSKDGSLGYGYTF TGCGCCAGCAGTCAGTCGAAGGACGGGTCCTTGGGCTATGGCTACACCTTC
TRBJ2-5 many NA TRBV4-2 CASSQEIAQTQYF TGTGCCAGCAGCCAAGAAATAGCTCAGACCCAGTACTTC
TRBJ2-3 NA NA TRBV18 CASSEVVADTQYF TGTGCCAGCTCAGAGGTCGTAGCAGATACGCAGTATTTT
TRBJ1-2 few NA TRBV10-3 CAISESWGTNYGYTF TGTGCCATCAGTGAGTCGTGGGGAACTAACTATGGCTACACCTTC
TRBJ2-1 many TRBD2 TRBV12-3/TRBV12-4 CATRAGSSYNEQFF TGTGCCACCAGAGCGGGGAGCTCCTACAATGAGCAGTTCTTC
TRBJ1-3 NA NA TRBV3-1 CASSQGKGGNTIYF TGTGCCAGCAGCCAAGGAAAAGGCGGAAACACCATATATTTT
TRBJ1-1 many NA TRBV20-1 CSARASSMNTEAFF TGCAGTGCTAGAGCTTCCAGCATGAACACTGAAGCTTTCTTT
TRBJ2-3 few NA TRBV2 CASSDYGSSTDTQYF TGTGCCAGCAGTGATTACGGGAGTAGCACAGATACGCAGTATTTT
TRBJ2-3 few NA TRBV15 CATRLDPPDTQYF TGTGCCACTCGACTAGACCCGCCAGATACGCAGTATTTT
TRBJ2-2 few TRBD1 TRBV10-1 CASRAGTGDTGELFF TGCGCCAGCAGAGCTGGGACAGGGGATACCGGGGAGCTGTTTTTT
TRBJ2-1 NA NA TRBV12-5 CASGLTGYNEQFF TGTGCTAGTGGTTTGACAGGTTACAATGAGCAGTTCTTC
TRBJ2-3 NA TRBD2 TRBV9 CASSVEAGGPGTDTQYF TGTGCCAGCAGCGTAGAAGCGGGGGGGCCGGGCACAGATACGCAGTATTTT
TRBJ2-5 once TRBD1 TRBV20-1 CSARPTGVTQYF TGCAGTGCTAGACCGACAGGGGTTACCCAGTACTTC